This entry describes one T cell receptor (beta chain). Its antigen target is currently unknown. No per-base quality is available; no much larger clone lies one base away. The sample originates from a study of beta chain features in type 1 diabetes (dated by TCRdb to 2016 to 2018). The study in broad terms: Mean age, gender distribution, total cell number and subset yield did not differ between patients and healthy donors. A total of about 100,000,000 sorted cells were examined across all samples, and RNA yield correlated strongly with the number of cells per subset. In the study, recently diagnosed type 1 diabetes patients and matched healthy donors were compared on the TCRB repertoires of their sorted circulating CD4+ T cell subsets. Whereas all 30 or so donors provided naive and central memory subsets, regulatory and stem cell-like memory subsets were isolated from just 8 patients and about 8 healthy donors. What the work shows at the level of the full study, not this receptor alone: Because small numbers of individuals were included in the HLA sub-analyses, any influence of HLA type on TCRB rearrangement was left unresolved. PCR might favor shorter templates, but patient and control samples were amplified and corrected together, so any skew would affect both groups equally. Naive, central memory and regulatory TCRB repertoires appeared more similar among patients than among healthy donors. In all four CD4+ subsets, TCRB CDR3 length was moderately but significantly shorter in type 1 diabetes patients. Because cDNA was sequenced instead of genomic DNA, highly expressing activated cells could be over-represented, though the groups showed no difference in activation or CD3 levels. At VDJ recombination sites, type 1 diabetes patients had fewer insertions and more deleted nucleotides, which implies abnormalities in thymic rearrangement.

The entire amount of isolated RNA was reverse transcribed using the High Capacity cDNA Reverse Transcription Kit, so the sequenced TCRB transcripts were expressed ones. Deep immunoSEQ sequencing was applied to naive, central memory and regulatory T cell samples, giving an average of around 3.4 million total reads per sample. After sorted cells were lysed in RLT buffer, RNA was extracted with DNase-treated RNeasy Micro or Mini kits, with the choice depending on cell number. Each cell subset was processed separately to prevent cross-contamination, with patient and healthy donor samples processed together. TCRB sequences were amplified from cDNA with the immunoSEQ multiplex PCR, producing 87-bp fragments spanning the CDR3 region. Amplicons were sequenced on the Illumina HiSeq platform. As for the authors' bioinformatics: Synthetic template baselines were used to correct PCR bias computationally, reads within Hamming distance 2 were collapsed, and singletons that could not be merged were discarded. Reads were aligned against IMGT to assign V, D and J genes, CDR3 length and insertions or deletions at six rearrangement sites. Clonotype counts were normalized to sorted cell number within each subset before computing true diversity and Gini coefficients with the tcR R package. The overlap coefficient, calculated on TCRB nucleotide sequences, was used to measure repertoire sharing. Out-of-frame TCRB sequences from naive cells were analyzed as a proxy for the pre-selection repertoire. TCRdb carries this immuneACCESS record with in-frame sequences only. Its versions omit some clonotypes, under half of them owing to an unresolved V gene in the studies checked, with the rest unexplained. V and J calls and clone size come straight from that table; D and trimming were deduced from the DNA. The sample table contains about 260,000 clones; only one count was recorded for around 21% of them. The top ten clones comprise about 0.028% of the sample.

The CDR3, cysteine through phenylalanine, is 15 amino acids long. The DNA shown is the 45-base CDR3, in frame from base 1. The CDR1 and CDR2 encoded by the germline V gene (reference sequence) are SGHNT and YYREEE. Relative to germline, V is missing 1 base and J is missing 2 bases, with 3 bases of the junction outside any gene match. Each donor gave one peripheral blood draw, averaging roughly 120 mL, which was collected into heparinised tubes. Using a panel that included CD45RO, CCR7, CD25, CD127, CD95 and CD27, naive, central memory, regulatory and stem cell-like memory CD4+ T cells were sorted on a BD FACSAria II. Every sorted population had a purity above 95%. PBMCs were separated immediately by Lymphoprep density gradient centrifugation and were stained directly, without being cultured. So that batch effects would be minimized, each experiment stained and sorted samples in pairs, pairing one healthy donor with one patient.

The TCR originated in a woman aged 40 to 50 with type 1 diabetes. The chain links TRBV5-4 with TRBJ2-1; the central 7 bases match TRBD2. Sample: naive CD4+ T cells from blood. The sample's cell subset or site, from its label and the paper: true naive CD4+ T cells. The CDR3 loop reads CASSLRDYTYNEQFF. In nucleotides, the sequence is TGTGCCAGCAGCTTGAGGGACTACACCTACAATGAGCAGTTCTTC.